The text below deals with one TCR beta chain. Its antigen is not known. Sequencing used immunoSEQ multiplex PCR; TCRdb keeps in-frame clones, though not all of them. The sample records 150,000 or so clones, 84% being singletons. This sample was included in a study of cytotoxic CD8 clonotypes in ibrutinib-treated CLL. Germline V lookup: CDR1 MDHEN, CDR2 SYDVKM. Trimming took off 0 bases at V and 4 bases at J, with 9 bases between the two ends. The CDR3 length is 14 residues. General study points: Clonality was higher at ibrutinib response and returned toward baseline at progression.

The source is a human donor with chronic lymphocytic leukemia. The chain employs TRBV28 and TRBJ1-1; D unresolved. The sample consisted of PBMCs, taken after 24 months of ibrutinib treatment. Here the CDR3 DNA reads TGTGCCAGCAGTTTATGGACACCTACCACTGAAGCTTTCTTT. Translated: CASSLWTPTTEAFF.